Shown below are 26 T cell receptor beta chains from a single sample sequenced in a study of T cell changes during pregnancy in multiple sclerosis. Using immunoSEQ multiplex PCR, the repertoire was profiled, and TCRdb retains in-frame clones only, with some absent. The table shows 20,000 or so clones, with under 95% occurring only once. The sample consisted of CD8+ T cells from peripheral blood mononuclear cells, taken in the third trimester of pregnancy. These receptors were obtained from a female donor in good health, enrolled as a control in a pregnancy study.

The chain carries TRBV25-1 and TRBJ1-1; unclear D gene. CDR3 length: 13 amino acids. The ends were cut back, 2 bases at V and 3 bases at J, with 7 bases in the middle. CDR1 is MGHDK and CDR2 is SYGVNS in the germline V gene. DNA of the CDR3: TGTGCCAGCAGTGAACAGGAGGACACTGAAGCTTTCTTT. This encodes CASSEQEDTEAFF.

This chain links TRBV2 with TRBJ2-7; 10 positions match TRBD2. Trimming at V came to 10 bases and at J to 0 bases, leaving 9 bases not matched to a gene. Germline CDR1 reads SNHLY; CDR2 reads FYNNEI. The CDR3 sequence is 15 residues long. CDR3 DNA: TGTGCCACCATCCTTAGCGGGAGGAGCTCCTACGAGCAGTACTTC. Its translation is CATILSGRSSYEQYF.

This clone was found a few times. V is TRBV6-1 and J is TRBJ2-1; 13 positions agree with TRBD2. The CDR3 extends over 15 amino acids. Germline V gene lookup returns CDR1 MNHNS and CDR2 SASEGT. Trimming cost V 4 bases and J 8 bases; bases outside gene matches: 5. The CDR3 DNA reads TGTGCCAGCAGTGCCGAACTAGCGGGAGGGGATGAGCAGTTCTTC. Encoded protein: CASSAELAGGDEQFF.

This CDR3 is CASSFMLAGGNEQYF. DNA for the CDR3: TGTGCCAGCAGCTTTATGCTAGCGGGGGGGAACGAGCAGTACTTC. This chain joins TRBV5-4 and TRBJ2-7; 12 nucleotides line up with TRBD2. The CDR3 runs to 15 residues. CDR1 SGHNT and CDR2 YYREEE come from the germline V gene (reference sequence). V lost 2 bases, J lost 5 bases, and 5 bases stayed unmatched.

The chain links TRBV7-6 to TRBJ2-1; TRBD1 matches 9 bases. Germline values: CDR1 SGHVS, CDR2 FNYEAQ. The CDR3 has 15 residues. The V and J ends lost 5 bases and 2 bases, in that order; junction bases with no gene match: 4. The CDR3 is CASSRTGGTYNEQFF. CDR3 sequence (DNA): TGTGCCAGCAGCCGAACAGGGGGCACCTACAATGAGCAGTTCTTC.

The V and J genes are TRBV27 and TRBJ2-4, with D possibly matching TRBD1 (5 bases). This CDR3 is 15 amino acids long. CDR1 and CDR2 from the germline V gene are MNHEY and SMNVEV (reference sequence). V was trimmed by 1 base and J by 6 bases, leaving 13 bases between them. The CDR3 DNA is TGTGCCAGCAGTTTATACTTGGGGCTGGGAAACATTCAGTACTTC. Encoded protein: CASSLYLGLGNIQYF.

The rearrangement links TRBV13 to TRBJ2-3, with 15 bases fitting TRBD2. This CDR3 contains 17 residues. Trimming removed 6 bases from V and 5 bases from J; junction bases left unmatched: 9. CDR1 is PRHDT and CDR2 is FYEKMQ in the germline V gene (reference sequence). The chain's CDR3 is CASSPTGLAGGRDTQYF. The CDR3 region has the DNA TGTGCCAGCAGTCCTACGGGACTAGCGGGGGGAAGAGATACGCAGTATTTT.

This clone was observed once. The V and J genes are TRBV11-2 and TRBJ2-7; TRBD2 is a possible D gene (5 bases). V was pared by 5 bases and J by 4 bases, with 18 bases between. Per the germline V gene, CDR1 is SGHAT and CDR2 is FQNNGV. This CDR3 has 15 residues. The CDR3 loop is CASSPVPGRAYEQYF. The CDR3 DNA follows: TGTGCCAGCAGCCCAGTCCCCGGGCGGGCATACGAGCAGTACTTC. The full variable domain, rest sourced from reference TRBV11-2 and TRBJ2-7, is EAGVAQSPRYKIIEKRQSVAFWCNPISGHATLYWYQQILGQGPKLLIQFQNNGVVDDSQLPKDRFSAERLKGVDSTLKIQPAKLEDSAVYLCASSPVPGRAYEQYFGPGTRLTVT.

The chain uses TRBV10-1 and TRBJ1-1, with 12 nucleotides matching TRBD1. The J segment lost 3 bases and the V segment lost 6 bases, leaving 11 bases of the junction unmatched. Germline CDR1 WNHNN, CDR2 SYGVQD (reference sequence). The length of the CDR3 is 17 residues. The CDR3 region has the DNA TGCGCCAGCAGCTCGGGACAGGGGGCGAGGAGGGACACTGAAGCTTTCTTT. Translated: CASSSGQGARRDTEAFF.

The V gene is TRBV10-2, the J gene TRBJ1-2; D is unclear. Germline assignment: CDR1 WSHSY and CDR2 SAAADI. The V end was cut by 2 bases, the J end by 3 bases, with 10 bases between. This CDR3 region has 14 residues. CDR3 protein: CASSEMGIDYGYTF. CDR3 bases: TGCGCCAGCAGTGAGATGGGCATCGACTATGGCTACACCTTC.

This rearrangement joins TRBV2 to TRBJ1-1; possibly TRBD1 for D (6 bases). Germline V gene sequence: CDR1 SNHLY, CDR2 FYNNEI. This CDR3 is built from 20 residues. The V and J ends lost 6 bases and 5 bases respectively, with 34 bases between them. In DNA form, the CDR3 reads TGTGCCAGCAGGGAGACAGGTGGACAACAAATGCTTGATCGATTGACTGAAGCTTTCTTT. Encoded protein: CASRETGGQQMLDRLTEAFF.

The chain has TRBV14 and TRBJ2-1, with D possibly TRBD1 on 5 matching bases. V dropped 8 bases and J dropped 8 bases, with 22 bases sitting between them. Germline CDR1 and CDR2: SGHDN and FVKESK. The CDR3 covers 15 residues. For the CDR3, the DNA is TGTGCCAGCCAGGGTCTTGCCGGGCCGAGAGATGAGCAGTTCTTC. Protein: CASQGLAGPRDEQFF.

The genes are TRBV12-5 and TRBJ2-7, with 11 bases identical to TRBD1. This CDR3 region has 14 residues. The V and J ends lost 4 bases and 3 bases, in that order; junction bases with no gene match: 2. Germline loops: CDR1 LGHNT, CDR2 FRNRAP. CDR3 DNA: TGTGCTAGTGGTTGGGGACAGGGGGTCTACGAGCAGTACTTC. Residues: CASGWGQGVYEQYF.

The CDR3 is CASSTNLVGGPGANVLTF. As DNA, the CDR3 is TGTGCCAGCAGCACTAATTTGGTCGGGGGACCTGGGGCCAACGTCCTGACTTTC. The chain couples TRBV7-9 to TRBJ2-6; possible D gene TRBD2, 6 bases. This CDR3 has 18 amino acids. V was pared by 5 bases and J by 2 bases, with 19 bases between. CDR1 is SEHNR and CDR2 is FQNEAQ in the germline V gene (reference sequence).

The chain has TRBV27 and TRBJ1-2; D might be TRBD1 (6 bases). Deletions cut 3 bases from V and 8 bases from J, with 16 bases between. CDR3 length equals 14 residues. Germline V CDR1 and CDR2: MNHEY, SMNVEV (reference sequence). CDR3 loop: CASSLRTGTVGYTF. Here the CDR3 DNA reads TGTGCCAGCAGTTTGAGAACAGGGACGGTCGGCTACACCTTC.

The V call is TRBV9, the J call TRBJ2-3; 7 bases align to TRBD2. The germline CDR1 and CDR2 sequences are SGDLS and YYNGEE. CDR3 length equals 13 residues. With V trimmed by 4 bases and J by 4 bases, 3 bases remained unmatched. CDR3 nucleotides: TGTGCCAGCAGCCCGGGGGGTGCAGATACGCAGTATTTT. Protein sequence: CASSPGGADTQYF.

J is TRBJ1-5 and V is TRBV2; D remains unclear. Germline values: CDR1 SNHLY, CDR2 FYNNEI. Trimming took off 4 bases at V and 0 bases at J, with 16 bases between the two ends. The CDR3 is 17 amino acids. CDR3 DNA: TGTGCCAGCAGTGCCCAAGTGTGGACTAATAGCAATCAGCCCCAGCATTTT. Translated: CASSAQVWTNSNQPQHF.

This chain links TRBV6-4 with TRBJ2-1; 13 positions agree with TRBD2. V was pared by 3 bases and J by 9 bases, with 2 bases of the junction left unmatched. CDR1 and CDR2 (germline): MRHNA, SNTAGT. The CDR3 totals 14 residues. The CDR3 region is CASSELAGGREQFF. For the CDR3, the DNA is TGTGCCAGCAGTGAACTAGCGGGGGGGCGTGAGCAGTTCTTC.

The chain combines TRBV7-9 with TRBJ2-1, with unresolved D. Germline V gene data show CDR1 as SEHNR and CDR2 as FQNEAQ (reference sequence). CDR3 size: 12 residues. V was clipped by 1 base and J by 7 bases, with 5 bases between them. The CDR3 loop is CASSLGQNEQFF. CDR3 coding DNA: TGTGCCAGCAGCTTAGGACAAAATGAGCAGTTCTTC.

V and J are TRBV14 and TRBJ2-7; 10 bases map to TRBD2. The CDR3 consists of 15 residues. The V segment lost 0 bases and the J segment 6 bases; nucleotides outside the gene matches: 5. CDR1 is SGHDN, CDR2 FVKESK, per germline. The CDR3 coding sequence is TGTGCCAGCAGCCAAGAAGCGGGAGGGTTGCTCGAGCAGTACTTC. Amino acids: CASSQEAGGLLEQYF.

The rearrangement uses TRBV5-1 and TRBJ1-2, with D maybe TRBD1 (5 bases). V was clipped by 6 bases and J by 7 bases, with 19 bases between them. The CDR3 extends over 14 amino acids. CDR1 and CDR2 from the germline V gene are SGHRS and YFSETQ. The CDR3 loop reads CASKQGGEIGGYTF. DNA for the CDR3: TGCGCCAGCAAACAAGGAGGGGAAATTGGTGGCTACACCTTC.

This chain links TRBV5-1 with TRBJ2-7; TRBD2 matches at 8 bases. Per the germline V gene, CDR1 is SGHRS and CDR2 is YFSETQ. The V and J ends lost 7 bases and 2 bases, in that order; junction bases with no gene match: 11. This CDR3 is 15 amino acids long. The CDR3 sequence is CASGRVAGGPYEQYF. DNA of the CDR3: TGCGCCAGCGGACGTGTGGCGGGGGGCCCCTACGAGCAGTACTTC.

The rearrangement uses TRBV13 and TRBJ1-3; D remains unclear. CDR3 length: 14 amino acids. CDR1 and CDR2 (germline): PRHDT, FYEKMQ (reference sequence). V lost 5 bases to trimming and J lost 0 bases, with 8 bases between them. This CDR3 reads CASSPVRSGNTIYF. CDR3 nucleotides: TGTGCCAGCAGCCCAGTCCGCTCTGGAAACACCATATATTTT.

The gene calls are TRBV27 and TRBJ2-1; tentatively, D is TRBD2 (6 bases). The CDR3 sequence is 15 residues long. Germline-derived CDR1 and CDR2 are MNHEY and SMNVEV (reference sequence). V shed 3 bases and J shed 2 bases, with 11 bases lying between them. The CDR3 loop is CASSFSGGAYNEQFF. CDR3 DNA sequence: TGTGCCAGCAGTTTCAGTGGCGGGGCCTACAATGAGCAGTTCTTC.

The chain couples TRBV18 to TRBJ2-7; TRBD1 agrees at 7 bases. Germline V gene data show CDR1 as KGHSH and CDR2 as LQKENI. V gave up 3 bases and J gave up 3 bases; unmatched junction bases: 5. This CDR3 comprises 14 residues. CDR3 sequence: CASSPGRGSYEQYF. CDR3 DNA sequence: TGTGCCAGCTCACCGGGCAGGGGGAGCTACGAGCAGTACTTC. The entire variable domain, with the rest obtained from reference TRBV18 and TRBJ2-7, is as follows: NAGVMQNPRHLVRRRGQEARLRCSPMKGHSHVYWYRQLPEEGLKFMVYLQKENIIDESGMPKERFSAEFPKEGPSILRIQQVVRGDSAAYFCASSPGRGSYEQYFGPGTRLTVT.

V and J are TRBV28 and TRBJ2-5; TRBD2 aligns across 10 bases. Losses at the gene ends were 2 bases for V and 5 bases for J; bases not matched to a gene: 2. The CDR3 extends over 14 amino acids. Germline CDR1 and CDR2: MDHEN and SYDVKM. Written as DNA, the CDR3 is TGTGCCAGCAGTTTACTAGCGGGAGAGGAGACCCAGTACTTC. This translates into CASSLLAGEETQYF.